What follows is one T cell receptor beta chain and its context. Its antigen has not been determined. Qualities for individual bases were not recorded, and no much larger clone is one base off. The data were taken from a study of Graves' ophthalmopathy and Graves' hyperthyroidism (dated by TCRdb to 2017 to 2018). For the wider study: Peripheral blood was collected at initial diagnosis, before any treatment. To tell Graves' ophthalmopathy apart from Graves' hyperthyroidism, and to predict which patients would progress to ophthalmopathy, the study relied on TCR beta repertoire signatures. To explore V-J signatures distinguishing ophthalmopathy from hyperthyroidism, a discovery set of more than 95 patients (roughly 45 ophthalmopathy, 57 stable hyperthyroidism) was enrolled. The independent validation cohort included 18 to 20 hyperthyroidism patients plus 17 patients who later progressed from hyperthyroidism to ophthalmopathy. In total, approximately 130 blood samples were TCR-sequenced: 40 to 45 ophthalmopathy, some 75 hyperthyroidism and about 17 hyperthyroidism-to-ophthalmopathy patients. In roughly six hyperthyroidism patients, the T-cell repertoires found in thyroid tissue were compared with those found in blood. Following sampling, methimazole starting at 30 mg daily was administered to hyperthyroidism patients, and high-dose intravenous methylprednisolone was administered to ophthalmopathy patients. General study outcomes and caveats: Sample size was not predetermined statistically, and investigators were not blinded to group allocation. Most of the expanded thyroid clonotypes with a frequency above 0.001 were also detected in blood, and it was suggested that the thyroid immune response may be reflected by blood repertoires. In validation, the model predicted ophthalmopathy progression with about 71% sensitivity and roughly 72% specificity; roughly eleven predicted patients were CT-confirmed with GO in a median of approximately six months. Ophthalmopathy was separated from stable hyperthyroidism by the 13-signature model with about 85% sensitivity and approximately 84% specificity in cross-validation and with 80%/75% in the test set.

Patients with ophthalmopathy had moderately to severely active disease, with a Clinical Activity Score of 3 or more, a NOSPECS grade of 4 or more, and a disease duration of less than 3 months. Patients with other autoimmune diseases, uncontrolled infections, pregnancy or lactation were excluded from the study. Diagnosis was based on clinical symptoms, serum thyroxine, TRAb, thyroid ultrasound and orbital computed tomography. Using Ficoll-Paque density gradient centrifugation, PBMCs were isolated from 9 to 10 ml of fresh peripheral blood. Trizol reagent was used to extract the total RNA, and its quality was then checked on an Agilent 2100 Bioanalyzer. TCR beta CDR3 regions were amplified from RNA transcripts for repertoire sequencing. A first-round RT-PCR used HTBI primers with the Qiagen OneStep RT-PCR kit, followed by a second-round multiplex PCR, size selection and purification. Sequencing of the libraries was carried out on an Illumina HiSeq2000 in paired-end mode with 100 bp reads. Processing in the source paper ran as follows. SOAPnuke was used to process the reads, throwing out any read that had adapters, had uncalled bases, had a mean Phred below 15, or lacked an exact constant-primer or identifier match. COPE v1.2.5 was used to merge the high-quality paired reads. Unique nucleotide sequences were defined as clonotypes and aligned to IMGT TRB V, D and J references using MiTCR v1.1. The analysis was limited to V-J combinations with a frequency above 0.0001, which together covered over 98% of repertoires. A TCR clonal expansion and chaos score per V-J combination was defined as the ratio of F50 clonal expansion to chaos observed in the TCRdist matrix. Welch's t-statistics and random forest were used to reduce the features to about 14 V-J combinations, which were then used as input to a naive Bayes classifier. The Morisita-Horn index was used to measure how similar the thyroid and blood repertoires were. The public sequencing data were trimmed at Q25 with fastp and processed into clonotypes with MiXCR by TCRdb, which kept only in-frame beta chains. CDR3 protein sequences are deduplicated, and each keeps its most common genes and DNA. TCRdb, not the original authors, processed these V and J calls. This sample gives more than 40,000 distinct CDR3 sequences in total; around half of them show up just once. The top ten hold approximately 23% of the sample.

The junction carries 7 bases between V and J, which are trimmed by 7 bases and 0 bases respectively. The CDR3 measures 13 amino acids from cysteine to phenylalanine. This entry keeps only the CDR3 DNA: 39 bases, framed from base 1. Sequences MNHEY (CDR1) and SVGAGI (CDR2) are obtained from the germline V gene. Rearrangement joined TRBV6-5 to TRBJ1-3; the D segment could be TRBD1, given 5 matching bases. The TCR sequence derives from an adult man with Graves' ophthalmopathy. The sequenced sample consisted of peripheral blood. Read as DNA, the sequence is TGTGCCAGCAAGGGGATCTCTGGAAACACCATATATTTT. This encodes CASKGISGNTIYF.